Shown below are 6 T cell receptor beta chains from a single sample sequenced in a study of cytomegalovirus exposure and HLA in healthy donors. Amplification used 60 Vbeta primers and 13 Jbeta primers. Assay used: immunoSEQ multiplex PCR; TCRdb lists only in-frame clones, some missing. The sample records approximately 170,000 clones, 70% to 90% being singletons. Sequenced material: PBMCs. Source of these receptors: a male donor in good health and CMV-seronegative.

The rearrangement joins TRBV28 to TRBJ1-2; possibly TRBD1 for D (6 bases). This CDR3 spans 14 amino acids. Germline V gene lookup returns CDR1 MDHEN and CDR2 SYDVKM. Trimming removed 5 bases at V and 4 bases at J, with 14 bases between. CDR3 bases: TGTGCCAGCAGTACCGGGGGGCAAATCTATGGCTACACCTTC. Translating it yields CASSTGGQIYGYTF.

This clone has only a few counts. This chain's CDR3 is CASSDRGDTGELFF. CDR3 coding DNA: TGTGCCAGCAGCGACAGGGGGGACACCGGGGAGCTGTTTTTT. The chain uses TRBV6-1 and TRBJ2-2; TRBD1 matches 9 bases. CDR3 length: 14 amino acids. J lost 3 bases, V lost 6 bases, and 2 bases had no gene match. CDR1 and CDR2 (germline): MNHNS, SASEGT.

The chain couples TRBV28 to TRBJ2-7; 10 bases map to TRBD2. The CDR3 has 15 residues. J was trimmed by 3 bases and V by 6 bases; bases with no gene match: 8. CDR1 is MDHEN and CDR2 is SYDVKM in the germline V gene. CDR3 protein: CASRTGASGSYEQYF. DNA of the CDR3: TGTGCCAGCAGAACTGGGGCTAGCGGGAGCTACGAGCAGTACTTC.

Of note for this clone: The junction does not match germline at one end; this may be a read error. The rearrangement uses TRBV29-1 and TRBJ1-2, with D maybe TRBD1 (6 bases). CDR3 size: 11 residues. Germline loops: CDR1 SQVTM, CDR2 ANQGSEA. The CDR3 DNA sequence: TGCAGCGTAGGCAGGGGAGATGGCTACCCCTTC. Encoded protein: CSVGRGDGYPF.

V gene TRBV15 combines with J gene TRBJ2-7, with D tentatively TRBD1 (5 bases). Looked up from germline, CDR1 is LNHNV and CDR2 is YYDKDF (reference sequence). The ends were cut back, 5 bases at V and 2 bases at J, with 13 bases in the middle. The CDR3 spans 14 residues. CDR3 in amino acids: CATSSSGQTYEQYF. Here the CDR3 DNA reads TGTGCCACCAGCTCCTCTGGACAAACCTACGAGCAGTACTTC.

This clone was recorded only once. V usage is TRBV6-6 and J usage is TRBJ2-7; 8 nucleotides match TRBD1. The CDR3 runs 14 residues. After removal of 2 bases from V and 4 bases from J, the junction contained 4 bases not matched to a gene. From germline, CDR1 is MNHNY and CDR2 SVGAGI (reference sequence). CDR3 residues: CASSYSRTGYEQYF. CDR3 in DNA: TGTGCCAGCAGTTACAGTCGGACAGGGTACGAGCAGTACTTC.